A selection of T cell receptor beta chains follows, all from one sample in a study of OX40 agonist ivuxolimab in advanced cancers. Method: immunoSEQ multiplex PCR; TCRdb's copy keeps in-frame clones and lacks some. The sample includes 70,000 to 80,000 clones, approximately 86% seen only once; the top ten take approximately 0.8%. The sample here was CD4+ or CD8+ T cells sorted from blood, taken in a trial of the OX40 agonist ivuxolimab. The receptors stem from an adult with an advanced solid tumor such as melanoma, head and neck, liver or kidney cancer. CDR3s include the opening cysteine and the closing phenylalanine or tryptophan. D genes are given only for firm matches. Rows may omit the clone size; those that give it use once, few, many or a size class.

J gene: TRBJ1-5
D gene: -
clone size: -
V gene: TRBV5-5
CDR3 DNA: TGTGCCAGCAGCTTGCTCCGGGGGGTGGATCAGCCCCAGCATTTT
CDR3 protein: CASSLLRGVDQPQHF

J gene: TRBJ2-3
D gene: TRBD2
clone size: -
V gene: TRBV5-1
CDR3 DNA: TGCGCCAGCAGCTTTAACGGGAGGGCCGCAGATACGCAGTATTTT
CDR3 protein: CASSFNGRAADTQYF

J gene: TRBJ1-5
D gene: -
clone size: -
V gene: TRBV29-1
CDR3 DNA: TGCAGCGCCGGGTCAGGGAATCAGCCCCAGCATTTT
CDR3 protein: CSAGSGNQPQHF

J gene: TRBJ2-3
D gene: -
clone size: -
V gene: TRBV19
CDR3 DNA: TGTGCCAGTACGGGGGACACAGATACGCAGTATTTT
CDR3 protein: CASTGDTDTQYF

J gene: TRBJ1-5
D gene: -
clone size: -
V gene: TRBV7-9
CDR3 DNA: TGTGCCAGCAGCTCCGAAAGCAATCAGCCCCAGCATTTT
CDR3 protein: CASSSESNQPQHF

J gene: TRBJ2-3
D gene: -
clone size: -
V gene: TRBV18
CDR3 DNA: TGTGCCAGCTCACCAGTTCCGGGGGATACGCAGTATTTT
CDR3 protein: CASSPVPGDTQYF

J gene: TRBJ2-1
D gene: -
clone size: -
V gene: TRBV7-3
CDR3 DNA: TGTGCCAGCAGCACCATGGGACAAAGCAATGAGCAGTTCTTC
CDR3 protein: CASSTMGQSNEQFF

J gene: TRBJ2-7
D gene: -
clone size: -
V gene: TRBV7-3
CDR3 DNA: TGTGCCAGCAGCTTATTCCCAGGGGACTACGAGCAGTACTTC
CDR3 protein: CASSLFPGDYEQYF

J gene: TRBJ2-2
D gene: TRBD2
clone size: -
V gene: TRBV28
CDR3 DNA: TGTGCCAGCAGTTTCCCGGGACTAGCGGGGGGTCAGGGTACCGGGGAGCTGTTTTTT
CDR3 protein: CASSFPGLAGGQGTGELFF

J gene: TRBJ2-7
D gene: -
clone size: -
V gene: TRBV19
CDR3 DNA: TGTGCCAGTAGATTGGGGCAGCGGAGCTCCTACGAGCAGTACTTC
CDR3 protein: CASRLGQRSSYEQYF

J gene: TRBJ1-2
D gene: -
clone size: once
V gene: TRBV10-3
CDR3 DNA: TGTGCCATCAGTGAGTCGAGTGACCCTGGACTTGCTAACTATGGCTACACCTTC
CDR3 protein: CAISESSDPGLANYGYTF

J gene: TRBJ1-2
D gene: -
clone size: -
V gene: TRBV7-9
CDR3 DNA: TGTGCCAGCAGCTTAGAGAGGCAGGGGAAAAACTATGGCTACACCTTC
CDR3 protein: CASSLERQGKNYGYTF

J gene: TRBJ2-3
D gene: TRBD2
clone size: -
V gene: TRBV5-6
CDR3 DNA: TGTGCCAGCAGCCCCCGGACTAGCGGGGGCCTGCGAGATACGCAGTATTTT
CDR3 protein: CASSPRTSGGLRDTQYF

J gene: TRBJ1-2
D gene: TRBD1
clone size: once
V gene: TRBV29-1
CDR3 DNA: TGCAGCGGCTTTCGTCGGGGACAGGGGGCCTATGGCTACACCTTC
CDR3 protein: CSGFRRGQGAYGYTF

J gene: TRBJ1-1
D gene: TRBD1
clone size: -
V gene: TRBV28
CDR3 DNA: TGTGCCAGCAGTTCGGGACAGGGGAGCACTGAAGCTTTCTTT
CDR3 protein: CASSSGQGSTEAFF

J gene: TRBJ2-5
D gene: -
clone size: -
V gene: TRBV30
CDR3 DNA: TGTGCCTGGAGCGCGCAAGAGACCCAGTACTTC
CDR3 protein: CAWSAQETQYF

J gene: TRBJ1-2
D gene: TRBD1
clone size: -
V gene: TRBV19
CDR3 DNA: TGTGCCAGTAGTGAATCACGACAGGGAGGCTATGGCTACACCTTC
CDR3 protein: CASSESRQGGYGYTF

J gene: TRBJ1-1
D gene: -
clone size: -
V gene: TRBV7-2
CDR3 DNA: TGTGCCAGCAGCTTACAGGGCCTTGAGAACACTGAAGCTTTCTTT
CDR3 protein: CASSLQGLENTEAFF

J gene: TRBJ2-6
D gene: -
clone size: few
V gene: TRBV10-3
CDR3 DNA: TGTGCCATCAGTGAGCGCCTTTCTGGGGCCAACGTCCTGACTTTC
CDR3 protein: CAISERLSGANVLTF

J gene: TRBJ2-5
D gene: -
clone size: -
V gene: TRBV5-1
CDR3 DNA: TGCGCCAGCAGCTCTGACGCAGGGTCAGAGACCCAGTACTTC
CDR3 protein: CASSSDAGSETQYF

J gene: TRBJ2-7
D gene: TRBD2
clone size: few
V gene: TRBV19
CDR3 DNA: TGTGCCAGTAGTCCTAGACTAGCGACGGGCTACGAGCAGTACTTC
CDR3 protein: CASSPRLATGYEQYF

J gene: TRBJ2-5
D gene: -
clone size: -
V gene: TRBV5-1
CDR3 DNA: TGCGCCAGCAGCTTCCAGGGTAATTTCCAAGAGACCCAGTACTTC
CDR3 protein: CASSFQGNFQETQYF

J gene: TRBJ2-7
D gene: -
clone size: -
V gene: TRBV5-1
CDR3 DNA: TGCGCCAGCAGCTTAGGACAGAGCTCCTACGAGCAGTACTTC
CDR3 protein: CASSLGQSSYEQYF

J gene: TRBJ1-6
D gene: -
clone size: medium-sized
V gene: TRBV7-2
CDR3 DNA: TGTGCCAGCAGCTTAGCGTCGGGGTCTTCATCACCCCTCCACTTT
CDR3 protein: CASSLASGSSSPLHF

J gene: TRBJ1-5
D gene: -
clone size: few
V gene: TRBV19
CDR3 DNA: TGTGCCAGTACGTACGGGGGGGGTCAGCCCCAGCATTTT
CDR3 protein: CASTYGGGQPQHF

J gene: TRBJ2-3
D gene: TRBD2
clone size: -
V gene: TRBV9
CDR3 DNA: TGTGCCAGCAGCGCGGCCCTCGGGACTAGCCCGTATTTT
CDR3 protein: CASSAALGTSPYF

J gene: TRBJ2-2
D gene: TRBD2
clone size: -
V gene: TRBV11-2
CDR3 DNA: TGTGCCAGCAGTTTAACGGGAGGGGGAGTAAGTTTGGCCGGGGAGCTGTTTTTT
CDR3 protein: CASSLTGGGVSLAGELFF

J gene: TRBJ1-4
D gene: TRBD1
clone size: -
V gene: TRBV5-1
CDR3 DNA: TGCGCCAGCAGCTTGCAGTCCGGGACAGGGTATGAAAAACTGTTTTTT
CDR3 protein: CASSLQSGTGYEKLFF

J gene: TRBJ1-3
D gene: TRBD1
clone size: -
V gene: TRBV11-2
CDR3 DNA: TGTGCCAGCAGCTCCCGACAGGGGACGGCTGGAAACACCATATATTTT
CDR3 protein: CASSSRQGTAGNTIYF

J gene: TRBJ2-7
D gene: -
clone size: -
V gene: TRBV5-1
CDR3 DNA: TGCGCCAGCAGCTTCCGACAGGCGTCCTACGAGCAGTACTTC
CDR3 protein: CASSFRQASYEQYF

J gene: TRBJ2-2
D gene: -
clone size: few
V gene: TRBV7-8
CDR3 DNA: TGTGCCAGCAGCTCCGGACAAACCTTCGAGAGTAACGGGGAGCTGTTTTTT
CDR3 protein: CASSSGQTFESNGELFF

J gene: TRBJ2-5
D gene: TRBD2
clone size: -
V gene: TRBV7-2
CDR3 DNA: TGTGCCAGCAGCTTAGCCGGGACTAGCGTAGAGACCCAGTACTTC
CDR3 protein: CASSLAGTSVETQYF

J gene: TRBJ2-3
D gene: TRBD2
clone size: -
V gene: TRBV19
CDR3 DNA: TGTGCCAGTAGTATTAGCGGGGGGGCCGGCACAGATACGCAGTATTTT
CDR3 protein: CASSISGGAGTDTQYF

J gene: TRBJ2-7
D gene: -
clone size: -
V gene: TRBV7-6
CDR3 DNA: TGTGCCAGCAGCCCTAAACCAACCGGGACCACGTATTACTTC
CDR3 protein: CASSPKPTGTTYYF

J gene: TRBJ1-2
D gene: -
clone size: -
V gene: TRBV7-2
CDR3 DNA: TGTGCCAGCAGCTTATATGGGCAGGCGACTATTAACTATGGCTACACCTTC
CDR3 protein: CASSLYGQATINYGYTF

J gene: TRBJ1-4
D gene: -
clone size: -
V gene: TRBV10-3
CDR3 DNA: TGTGCCATCGGGGGAGGGGGACCTGATGAAAAACTGTTTTTT
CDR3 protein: CAIGGGGPDEKLFF

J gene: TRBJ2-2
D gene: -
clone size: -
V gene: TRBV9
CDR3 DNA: TGTGCCAGCAGCGCCCTAGGGCTCCGGTCTACCGGGGAGCTGTTTTTT
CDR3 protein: CASSALGLRSTGELFF

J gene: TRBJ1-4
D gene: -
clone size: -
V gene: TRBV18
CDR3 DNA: TGTGCCAGCTCACCTCTTGCGGACGAAAAACTGTTTTTT
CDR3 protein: CASSPLADEKLFF

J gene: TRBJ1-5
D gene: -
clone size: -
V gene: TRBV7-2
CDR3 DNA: TGTGCCAGCAGCTTGGGTTCCCGTGGGCAGCCCCAGCATTTT
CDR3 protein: CASSLGSRGQPQHF

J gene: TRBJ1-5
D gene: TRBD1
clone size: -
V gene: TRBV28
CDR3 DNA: TGTGCCAGCAGTCCCCCGGGGACAGGGAATAGCAATCAGCCCCAGCATTTT
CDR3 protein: CASSPPGTGNSNQPQHF

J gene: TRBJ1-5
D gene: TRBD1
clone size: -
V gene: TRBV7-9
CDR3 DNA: TGTGCCAGCAGCTTCCCCTTCCGGGACAGAACTCATCAGCCCCAGCATTTT
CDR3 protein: CASSFPFRDRTHQPQHF

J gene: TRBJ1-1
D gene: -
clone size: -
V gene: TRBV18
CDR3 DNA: TGTGCCAGCTCTCTAGAGGGAAGGGGCACTGAAGCTTTCTTT
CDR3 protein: CASSLEGRGTEAFF

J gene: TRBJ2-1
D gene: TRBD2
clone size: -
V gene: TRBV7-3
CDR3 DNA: TGTGCCAGCAGCGAAACGGGGACTAGCGGCAATGAGCAGTTCTTC
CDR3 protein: CASSETGTSGNEQFF

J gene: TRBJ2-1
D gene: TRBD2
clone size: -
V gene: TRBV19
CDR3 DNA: TGTGCCAGTAGTATAGGTCGGGTGAGCGGGAGTAAGCGTGAGCAGTTCTTC
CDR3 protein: CASSIGRVSGSKREQFF

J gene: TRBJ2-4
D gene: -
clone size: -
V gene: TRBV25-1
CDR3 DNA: TGTGCCAGCTCAGACTTTAACATTCAGTACTTC
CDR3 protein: CASSDFNIQYF

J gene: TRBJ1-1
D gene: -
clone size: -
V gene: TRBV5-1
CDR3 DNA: TGCGCCAGCAGCTTGAGGGGGAACACTGAAGCTTTCTTT
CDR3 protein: CASSLRGNTEAFF

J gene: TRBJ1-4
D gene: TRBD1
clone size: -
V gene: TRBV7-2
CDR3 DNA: TGTGCCAGCCAACGGCAGGGGGGCGAAAAACTGTTTTTT
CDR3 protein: CASQRQGGEKLFF

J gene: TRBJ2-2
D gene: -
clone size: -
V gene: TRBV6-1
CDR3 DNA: TGTGCCAGCAGTGAAGCGCCCGGGGAGCTGTTTTTT
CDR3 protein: CASSEAPGELFF

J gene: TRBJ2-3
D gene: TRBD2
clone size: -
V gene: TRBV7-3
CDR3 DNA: TGTGCCAGCAGCGGAGGGACTAGCGGGAGAAGTGATACGCAGTATTTT
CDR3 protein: CASSGGTSGRSDTQYF

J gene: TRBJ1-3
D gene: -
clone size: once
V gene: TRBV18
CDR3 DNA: TGTGCCAGCTCACCCTCGGGTGCTGGAAACACCATATACTTT
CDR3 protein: CASSPSGAGNTIYF

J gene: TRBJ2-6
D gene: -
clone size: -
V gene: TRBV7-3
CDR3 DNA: TGTGCCAGCAGTTCACTTCCGGCCCCCTCTGGGGCCAACGTCCTGACTTTC
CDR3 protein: CASSSLPAPSGANVLTF

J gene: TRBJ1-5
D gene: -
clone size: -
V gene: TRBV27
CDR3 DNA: TGTGCCAGCAGTTTAAGACTCGAGGGGCATCAGCCCCAGCATTTT
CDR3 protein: CASSLRLEGHQPQHF

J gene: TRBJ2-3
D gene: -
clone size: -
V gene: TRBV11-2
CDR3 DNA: TGTGCCAGCAGCTTAGATGTGGGAACCTCAGATACGCAGTATTTT
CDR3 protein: CASSLDVGTSDTQYF

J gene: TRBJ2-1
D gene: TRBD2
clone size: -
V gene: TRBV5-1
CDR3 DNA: TGCGCCAGCAGCCCGAGCGGGAGGGTCCTAGATGAGCAGTTCTTC
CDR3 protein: CASSPSGRVLDEQFF

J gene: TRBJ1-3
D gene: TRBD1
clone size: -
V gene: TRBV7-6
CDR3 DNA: TGTGCCAGCAGCTTAGCGTTTCGAGGACAGGGCACTGGAAACACCATATATTTT
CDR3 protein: CASSLAFRGQGTGNTIYF